The TCR beta chain described here comes from a study of OX40 agonist ivuxolimab in advanced cancers. In the study overall: One patient with hepatocellular carcinoma and two with cutaneous melanoma, three in all, had partial responses.

The CDR3 sequence is 17 residues long. Looked up from germline, CDR1 is ENHRY and CDR2 is SYGVKD. Between the trimmed V and J ends, which lost 2 bases and 0 bases, there was a span of 13 bases. Assay used: immunoSEQ multiplex PCR; TCRdb lists only in-frame clones, some missing. Of tens of thousands of clones listed, 75% to 85% are singletons. Sequencing was performed on CD4+ or CD8+ T cells sorted from blood, taken in a trial of the OX40 agonist ivuxolimab. The receptor was isolated from an adult with an advanced solid tumor such as melanoma, head and neck, liver or kidney cancer. V is TRBV10-3 and J is TRBJ2-2, with a tentative D call TRBD1 (8 bases). This CDR3 is CAISEGTGGANTGELFF. CDR3 coding DNA: TGTGCCATCAGTGAGGGAACAGGGGGGGCGAACACCGGGGAGCTGTTTTTT.